The 32 T cell receptor beta chains listed next were all sequenced from one sample in a study of CD8+CD57+ T cells in acquired aplastic anemia. For CDR3 and TCR beta VDJ profiling, genomic DNA was the template used. Via MiXCR, TCRdb re-called the reads, giving one row per CDR3 protein. The sample holds around 130,000 distinct CDR3 sequences; 48% are singletons and the top ten take around 2.5%. The sequenced sample was sorted CD4+, CD8+, or CD8+CD57+ T cells (not recorded which) from PBMCs. All receptors come from a human donor in good health, serving as a control.

The chain employs TRBV6-1 and TRBJ2-7; 10 bases agree with TRBD2. The CDR3 covers 13 residues. The V gene's germline CDR1 is MNHNS and CDR2 SASEGT. The J segment lost 3 bases and the V segment lost 5 bases, leaving 1 base of the junction unmatched. The DNA for the CDR3 is TGTGCCAGCAGTACTAGCGGGAACTACGAGCAGTACTTC. This codes for CASSTSGNYEQYF.

Concerning this clonotype: The junction and the germline gene differ at one end; a read error may be behind it. The V and J genes are TRBV11-1 and TRBJ1-1, with 7 bases matching TRBD1. There are 16 residues in the CDR3. Germline V lookup: CDR1 SGHAT, CDR2 FQDESV (reference sequence). The CDR3 sequence: CASSQQDRRVNTEALF. CDR3 DNA: TGTGCCAGCAGCCAACAGGACAGGCGGGTAAACACTGAAGCTCTCTTT. The full variable domain, rest sourced from reference TRBV11-1 and TRBJ1-1, is EAEVAQSPRYKITEKSQAVAFWCDPISGHATLYWYRQILGQGPELLVQFQDESVVDDSQLPKDRFSAERLKGVDSTLKIQPAELGDSAMYLCASSQQDRRVNTEALFGQGTRLTVV.

This chain connects TRBV10-3 to TRBJ1-4; D gene ambiguous. The germline V gene has CDR1 ENHRY and CDR2 SYGVKD. Between the trimmed V and J ends, which lost 2 bases and 0 bases, there was a span of 7 bases. CDR3 size: 15 residues. CDR3 in amino acids: CAISEKGSTNEKLFF. The CDR3, as DNA: TGTGCCATCAGTGAGAAGGGTTCAACTAATGAAAAACTGTTTTTT.

The chain carries TRBV15 and TRBJ1-2, with a possible D match to TRBD1 (6 bases). Germline values: CDR1 LNHNV, CDR2 YYDKDF (reference sequence). CDR3 length: 14 amino acids. Deletions cut 3 bases from V and 13 bases from J, with 21 bases between. The CDR3 loop is CATSSLGGDTLVTF. CDR3 bases: TGTGCCACCAGCAGTTTGGGGGGGGACACTTTAGTCACCTTC.

As regards this clonotype: One end of the junction fails to match germline, which may point to a read error. V usage is TRBV18 and J usage is TRBJ2-5, with D tentatively TRBD2 (7 bases). CDR3 length: 13 amino acids. Germline loops: CDR1 KGHSH, CDR2 LQKENI. The CDR3 reads CASRGTIQEAQYF. The CDR3, as DNA: TGTGCCAGCAGGGGGACTATCCAAGAGGCCCAGTACTTC.

The chain combines TRBV2 with TRBJ2-7; 8 bases agree with TRBD1. The CDR3 runs 15 residues. Germline values: CDR1 SNHLY, CDR2 FYNNEI. Trimming took 8 bases from V and 0 from J; bases not matched to a gene: 9. The CDR3 nucleotides are TGTGCCAGCGGAGGACAGGGCCCCATCTCCTACGAGCAGTACTTC. Its translation: CASGGQGPISYEQYF.

A note on this clonotype: A junction boundary mismatches the germline segment, possibly from a read error. The V gene is TRBV19, the J gene TRBJ1-2; no clear D. The CDR3 has 15 amino acids. The germline gives CDR1 LNHDA, CDR2 SQIVND (reference sequence). CDR3 sequence (DNA): TGTGCCAGTAGTATTGGGAACCGTTCTAACTATGGCCACACCTTC. This encodes CASSIGNRSNYGHTF.

This clonotype was found a few times. The chain couples TRBV10-1 to TRBJ1-2, with 8 nucleotides matching TRBD1. From germline, CDR1 is WNHNN and CDR2 SYGVQD (reference sequence). This CDR3 contains 14 residues. The V and J ends lost 6 bases and 8 bases, in that order; junction bases with no gene match: 11. The CDR3 DNA reads TGCGCCAGCAGCAAGTGGACAGGGAAGTACGGCTACACCTTC. Translation gives CASSKWTGKYGYTF.

In its sample, this clonotype was seen many times. The V call is TRBV20-1, the J call TRBJ1-3; maybe TRBD1 (6 bases). CDR3 size: 14 residues. From germline, CDR1 is DFQATT and CDR2 SNEGSKA (reference sequence). V gave up 3 bases and J gave up 2 bases, with 11 bases separating them. CDR3 region: CSARDTGPGNTIYF. The CDR3 DNA reads as TGCAGTGCTAGGGATACAGGGCCTGGAAACACCATATATTTT.

In nucleotides, the CDR3 is TGTGCCAGCAGCTTAGACAGAGGCTACACCTTC. Protein sequence: CASSLDRGYTF. V usage is TRBV9 and J usage is TRBJ1-2; D is perhaps TRBD1 (5 bases). V lost 4 bases, J lost 8 bases, and 9 bases lay in between. The V gene's germline CDR1 is SGDLS and CDR2 YYNGEE. The CDR3 is 11 residues long.

This clonotype was seen a handful of times. V is TRBV18 and J is TRBJ2-6; D call uncertain. Germline CDR1 is KGHSH and CDR2 is LQKENI. The V and J ends lost 8 bases and 0 bases respectively, with 8 bases between them. CDR3 length: 14 residues. In DNA, the CDR3 is TGTGCCAGCAAACGAGACTCTGGGGCCAACGTCCTGACTTTC. Protein product: CASKRDSGANVLTF.

Only a few counts were recorded for this clonotype. At one end the junction does not follow the germline gene, possibly because of a read error. V and J are TRBV9 and TRBJ2-1; no firm D call. The CDR3 has 8 residues. CDR1 is SGDLS, CDR2 YYNGEE, per germline. CDR3 sequence reads: CASSTGSW. The CDR3 DNA reads as TGTGCCAGCAGCACCGGGTCATGG.

The chain employs TRBV5-1 and TRBJ2-5; TRBD1 or TRBD2 may be the D gene (5 bases each). Germline CDR1 reads SGHRS; CDR2 reads YFSETQ. Trimming cost V 0 bases and J 5 bases, with 11 bases left between them. The CDR3 covers 14 residues. The CDR3: CASSLDAGSETQYF. CDR3 sequence (DNA): TGCGCCAGCAGCTTGGACGCAGGGAGCGAGACCCAGTACTTC.

In this sample, this clonotype turned up many times. This rearrangement joins TRBV19 to TRBJ1-5, with 7 bases that match TRBD1. Germline V CDR1 and CDR2: LNHDA, SQIVND (reference sequence). This CDR3 spans 13 amino acids. V trimming: 6 bases; J trimming: 7 bases; junction bases outside the gene matches: 6. CDR3 amino acids: CASSNDREQPQHF. For the CDR3, the DNA is TGTGCCAGTAGCAATGACAGGGAACAGCCCCAGCATTTT. Combining the CDR3 with reference TRBV19 and TRBJ1-5 gives the whole variable domain DGGITQSPKYLFRKEGQNVTLSCEQNLNHDAMYWYRQDPGQGLRLIYYSQIVNDFQKGDIAEGYSVSREKKESFPLTVTSAQKNPTAFYLCASSNDREQPQHFGDGTRLSIL.

The table lists this clonotype with many counts. The chain joins TRBV5-5 to TRBJ2-7, with 8 bases fitting TRBD1. The V gene end was trimmed by 0 bases and the J gene end by 2 bases; junction bases not matched to a gene: 4. Germline-derived CDR1 and CDR2 are SGHKS and YYEKEE (reference sequence). This CDR3 has 15 residues. The CDR3 DNA reads as TGTGCCAGCAGCTTGGCCCTGACAGGGGCCTACGAGCAGTACTTC. It yields the protein CASSLALTGAYEQYF.

This clonotype was counted ten times or more. The chain has TRBV5-1 and TRBJ1-2; no definite D call. Per the germline V gene, CDR1 is SGHRS and CDR2 is YFSETQ. V was clipped by 4 bases and J by 6 bases, with 13 bases between them. The CDR3 extends over 13 amino acids. CDR3 sequence (DNA): TGCGCCAGCAGCGTATCTGGGAGAAATGGCTACACCTTC. Protein product: CASSVSGRNGYTF.

The table lists this clonotype with many counts. The chain links TRBV6-1 to TRBJ1-1; D is perhaps TRBD1 (5 bases). The germline V gene encodes CDR1 MNHNS and CDR2 SASEGT. V was trimmed by 5 bases and J by 5 bases, leaving 24 bases between them. The CDR3 runs to 17 residues. The CDR3: CASSRYTGERGRTEAFF. The CDR3 DNA reads as TGTGCCAGCAGTCGTTATACGGGCGAGAGGGGAAGGACTGAAGCTTTCTTT.

Comment on this clonotype: One junction end does not reproduce the germline sequence, and a read error may be involved. This sequence joins TRBV30 and TRBJ2-1, with D perhaps matching TRBD2 (7 bases). The CDR3 length is 11 residues. Germline V gene sequence: CDR1 GTSNPN, CDR2 SVGIG (reference sequence). CDR3 sequence: CGGRGGNEQFF. DNA of the CDR3: TGCGGGGGGCGCGGGGGCAATGAGCAGTTCTTC. Together with reference TRBV30 and TRBJ2-1, the CDR3 gives the full variable domain: SQTIHQWPATLVQPVGSPLSLECTVEGTSNPNLYWYRQAAGRGLQLLFYSVGIGQISSEVPQNLSASRPQDRQFILSSKKLLLSDSGFYLCGGRGGNEQFFGPGTRLTVL.

The genes are TRBV15 and TRBJ2-7; D gene uncertain. This CDR3 is built from 13 residues. Germline assignment: CDR1 LNHNV and CDR2 YYDKDF (reference sequence). Trimming stripped 0 bases from V and 5 bases from J, with 8 bases between. The CDR3 is CATSRDARNEQYF. The CDR3 DNA follows: TGTGCCACCAGCAGAGATGCCCGGAACGAGCAGTACTTC.

As concerns this clonotype: One end of the junction fails to match germline, which may point to a read error. The chain recombines TRBV10-3 with TRBJ1-4; 12 positions agree with TRBD1. The germline V gene has CDR1 ENHRY and CDR2 SYGVKD. This CDR3 contains 15 residues. CDR3 coding DNA: TGTGCCAGCAGTTACGGGACAGGGGGCGGGGAAAAACTGTTTTTT. This encodes CASSYGTGGGEKLFF.

This clonotype is labeled as medium-sized (0.01 to 0.1%). The chain carries TRBV29-1 and TRBJ1-2; the match to TRBD1 covers 9 bases. Germline CDR1 SQVTM, CDR2 ANQGSEA. Trimming cost V 7 bases and J 2 bases; bases outside gene matches: 5. The CDR3 length is 13 residues. Written as DNA, the CDR3 is TGCAGCGCTCAGGGACAGGGCAACTATGGCTACACCTTC. Its protein is CSAQGQGNYGYTF.

V gene TRBV7-8 combines with J gene TRBJ1-1; D not resolved. The CDR3 runs to 13 residues. CDR1 and CDR2 (germline): SGHVS, FQNEAQ. V was cut by 8 bases and J by 3 bases, with 13 bases left in between. CDR3 sequence (DNA): TGTGCCAGCGCACGCGGTATGGACACTGAAGCTTTCTTT. Translated: CASARGMDTEAFF.

This clonotype appeared many times. V usage is TRBV7-2 and J usage is TRBJ2-6; D unresolved. The V end lost 3 bases, the J end lost 2 bases, and 8 bases lay between the germline ends. This CDR3 contains 15 residues. CDR1 and CDR2 (germline): SGHTA, FQGNSA. The CDR3 loop reads CASSFNGAGANVLTF. DNA of the CDR3: TGTGCCAGCAGCTTTAATGGCGCTGGGGCCAACGTCCTGACTTTC.

This clonotype showed up just once. This chain joins TRBV10-1 and TRBJ2-5, with 12 bases identical to TRBD1. The J call may be incorrect, as the DNA end agrees better with TRBJ2-7. CDR3 length equals 16 residues. Per germline, CDR1 WNHNN and CDR2 SYGVQD (reference sequence). The CDR3 sequence is CASSEFVGQGADEQYF. CDR3 sequence (DNA): TGCGCCAGCAGTGAATTCGTGGGACAGGGGGCTGACGAGCAGTACTTC.

This clonotype was seen at least ten times. The chain links TRBV14 to TRBJ2-5; D ambiguous. This CDR3 comprises 16 residues. CDR1 is SGHDN, CDR2 FVKESK, per germline. The V gene lost 1 base and the J gene lost 2 bases, with 14 bases spanning the gap. CDR3 amino acids: CASSQVARRIQETQYF. DNA for the CDR3: TGTGCCAGCAGCCAAGTCGCCCGACGGATTCAAGAGACCCAGTACTTC. Based on the CDR3 plus reference TRBV14 and TRBJ2-5, the full variable domain is EAGVTQFPSHSVIEKGQTVTLRCDPISGHDNLYWYRRVMGKEIKFLLHFVKESKQDESGMPNNRFLAERTGGTYSTLKVQPAELEDSGVYFCASSQVARRIQETQYFGPGTRLLVL.

This sequence joins TRBV9 and TRBJ2-3, with D maybe TRBD1 (6 bases). The V end was cut by 4 bases, the J end by 6 bases, with 12 bases between. Looked up from germline, CDR1 is SGDLS and CDR2 is YYNGEE. The CDR3 is made up of 13 amino acids. CDR3 region: CASSPRTEDTQYF. CDR3 DNA: TGTGCCAGCAGCCCCCGGACAGAGGATACGCAGTATTTT.

This clonotype was found many times. The chain uses TRBV29-1 and TRBJ2-5, with a tentative D call TRBD1 (6 bases). Trimming pared 1 base from V and 5 bases from J, leaving 8 bases between. The CDR3 runs to 12 residues. The germline V gene has CDR1 SQVTM and CDR2 ANQGSEA. The CDR3 DNA sequence: TGCAGCGTTGAAGGGCAGGGGGAGACCCAGTACTTC. Amino acid sequence: CSVEGQGETQYF.

This clonotype was detected only once. The J gene is TRBJ2-1, the V gene TRBV11-1; D call uncertain. V lost 5 bases, J lost 5 bases, and 19 bases lay in between. CDR3 length: 16 amino acids. CDR1 SGHAT and CDR2 FQDESV come from the germline V gene (reference sequence). For the CDR3, the DNA is TGTGCCAGCAGCCAGACGGTGACATTCACCCACAATGAGCAGTTCTTC. Residues: CASSQTVTFTHNEQFF.

V and J are TRBV10-3 and TRBJ1-4; D gene ambiguous. CDR1 and CDR2 (germline): ENHRY, SYGVKD. Trimming took off 0 bases at V and 2 bases at J, with 4 bases between the two ends. The CDR3 extends over 14 amino acids. The CDR3 nucleotides are TGTGCCATCAGTGAGTCCGGCACTAATGAAAAACTGTTTTTT. Its translation: CAISESGTNEKLFF.

This clonotype was recorded at least ten times. The CDR3: CSAVETTGLNQPQHF. The CDR3 DNA follows: TGCAGTGCTGTAGAGACGACAGGGCTCAATCAGCCCCAGCATTTT. V gene TRBV20-1 combines with J gene TRBJ1-5; 7 nucleotides align to TRBD1. Germline CDR1 is DFQATT and CDR2 is SNEGSKA (reference sequence). V was pared by 5 bases and J by 3 bases, with 10 bases of the junction left unmatched. The CDR3 sequence is 15 residues long.

This clonotype was detected only once. A clone one base away is much larger, so this may be a read error. Here the CDR3 reads CASSPGAVGEALF. The CDR3 region has the DNA TGTGCCAGCTCACCAGGGGCAGTGGGGGAAGCTCTCTTT. V usage is TRBV18 and J usage is TRBJ1-1; tentative D call: TRBD1 (5 bases). CDR3 length: 13 residues. Germline assignment: CDR1 KGHSH and CDR2 LQKENI. The variable domain in full, completed from reference TRBV18 and TRBJ1-1, reads NAGVMQNPRHLVRRRGQEARLRCSPMKGHSHVYWYRQLPEEGLKFMVYLQKENIIDESGMPKERFSAEFPKEGPSILRIQQVVRGDSAAYFCASSPGAVGEALFGQGTRLTVV.

This clonotype showed up just once. This sequence may be a read error, since a much larger clone differs from it by one base. The V call is TRBV28, the J call TRBJ1-1; D is uncertain. Germline V gene sequence: CDR1 MDHEN, CDR2 SYDVKM. The CDR3 covers 14 residues. V was trimmed by 4 bases and J by 1 base, leaving 10 bases between them. This CDR3 reads CASSSPRRNTEAFF. The DNA of the CDR3 is TGTGCCAGCAGTTCACCCCGTAGGAACACTGAAGCTTTCTTT.